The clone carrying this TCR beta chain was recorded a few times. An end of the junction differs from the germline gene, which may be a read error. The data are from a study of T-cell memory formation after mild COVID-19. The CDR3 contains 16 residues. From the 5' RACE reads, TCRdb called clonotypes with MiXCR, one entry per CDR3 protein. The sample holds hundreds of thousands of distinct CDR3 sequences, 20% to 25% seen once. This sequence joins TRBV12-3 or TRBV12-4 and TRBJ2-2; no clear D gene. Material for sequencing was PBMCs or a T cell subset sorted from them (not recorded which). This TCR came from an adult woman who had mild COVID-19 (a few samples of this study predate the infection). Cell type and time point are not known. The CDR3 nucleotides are TGTGCCAGCAGTTTGGCCCCGACTCAATACACCGGCGAGCTGTTTTTT. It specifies CASSLAPTQYTGELFF.